This is a list of T cell receptor beta chains from one sample in a study of blood T cells in healthy people across ages. Using its own MiXCR run on the 5' RACE reads, TCRdb lists one record per CDR3 protein. The table records about 1.1 million distinct CDR3 sequences, less than 45% of them present only once. The sequenced sample consisted of blood. Every receptor here comes from a man younger than 30 in good health. Both conserved end residues are part of each CDR3. The order of the fields is V gene, CDR3 protein.

v_call: TRBV20-1; cdr3_aa: CSAGRGAGSYEQYF
v_call: TRBV6-6; cdr3_aa: CASSPSGGGPPYNEQFF
v_call: TRBV29-1; cdr3_aa: CSVRSQEYSYTF
v_call: TRBV2; cdr3_aa: CASSHRTGPFF
v_call: TRBV11-2; cdr3_aa: CASSLMTGIEIYGYTF
v_call: TRBV9; cdr3_aa: CASSAQKVPDTQYF
v_call: TRBV9; cdr3_aa: CASSSTGGINNEQFF
v_call: TRBV19; cdr3_aa: CASSKIRDRGDTEAFF
v_call: TRBV3-1; cdr3_aa: CASSHRTGAYGYTF
v_call: TRBV7-2; cdr3_aa: CASSLAPRRSNTEAFF
v_call: TRBV15; cdr3_aa: CATSRDWRTVEWTEAFF
v_call: TRBV7-9; cdr3_aa: CASRPKKQGNEQFF
v_call: TRBV27; cdr3_aa: CASSFGPSGQPQHF
v_call: TRBV12-3/TRBV12-4; cdr3_aa: CASSPTAVGYGYTF
v_call: TRBV5-5; cdr3_aa: CASTLMAAYGYTF
v_call: TRBV12-5; cdr3_aa: CASGLSGVYNEQFF
v_call: TRBV7-2; cdr3_aa: CASSLGLVLAETQYF
v_call: TRBV7-2; cdr3_aa: CASSLDGNQPQHF
v_call: TRBV4-3; cdr3_aa: CASSRERRGSDRGRKGHGYTF
v_call: TRBV6-5; cdr3_aa: CASRDTDTQYF
v_call: TRBV14; cdr3_aa: CASSHLQLANGEKLFF
v_call: TRBV7-6; cdr3_aa: CASSDRTESNYGYTF
v_call: TRBV29-1; cdr3_aa: CRGSTGRGTEAFF
v_call: TRBV5-1; cdr3_aa: CASSLTSGRGTDTQYF
v_call: TRBV27; cdr3_aa: CASSLRGGTGERSYGYTF
v_call: TRBV9; cdr3_aa: CASSLSGESKETQYF
v_call: TRBV4-3; cdr3_aa: CASSQETGPTSYNSPLHF
v_call: TRBV5-6; cdr3_aa: CASSWSGQGGAFF
v_call: TRBV5-1; cdr3_aa: CASSPDRRNTGELFF
v_call: TRBV21-1; cdr3_aa: CASSKEKGSNEKLFF
v_call: TRBV2; cdr3_aa: CASMGEDQPQHF
v_call: TRBV28; cdr3_aa: CASSSFGDYEQYF
v_call: TRBV4-3; cdr3_aa: CASSQDLVGYEQYF
v_call: TRBV7-2; cdr3_aa: CASSLDLGRSSYNSPLHF
v_call: TRBV11-2; cdr3_aa: CASSPQITGGYGYTF
v_call: TRBV7-7; cdr3_aa: CASSSSPSGYNEKFF
v_call: TRBV7-2; cdr3_aa: CASSSIPGTSSGNTIYF
v_call: TRBV20-1; cdr3_aa: CSARDIPVDRVGTNTEAFF
v_call: TRBV28; cdr3_aa: CASSLRDRGLGGYTF
v_call: TRBV12-3/TRBV12-4; cdr3_aa: CASSSRADQPQHF
v_call: TRBV4-2; cdr3_aa: CASSQVWLRSSYEQYF
v_call: TRBV3-1; cdr3_aa: CASSHHQGNTGELFF
v_call: TRBV4-2; cdr3_aa: CASSPHLMTANTEAFF
v_call: TRBV3-1; cdr3_aa: CASSRGLVDEQFF
v_call: TRBV7-3; cdr3_aa: CASSLTAGRTEAFF
v_call: TRBV7-2; cdr3_aa: CASSLEKPGVYTF
v_call: TRBV12-3/TRBV12-4; cdr3_aa: CASSSVGQGASNEKLFF